What follows are 17 T cell receptor beta chains derived from one specimen sequenced in a study of shared clonotypes between healthy human individuals (TCRdb year 2020). The library came from the immunoSEQ multiplex PCR assay. The table was pulled from immuneACCESS by TCRdb, which kept in-frame rearrangements only. Such tables lose some clones; where checked, under half of the loss comes from unresolved V genes, and the rest has no known cause. The sample yields 2,100,000 or so clones; roughly 95% were counted once. Roughly 0.13% of the sample goes to the ten largest clones. Sequenced: naive CD4+ T cells sorted from blood. The meaning of the sample's cell subset or site label: CD45RA+ positively selected. The receptor source for this set is a man in his late teens or twenties in good health.

The V call is TRBV30, the J call TRBJ2-2; TRBD2 aligns across 7 bases. The CDR3 has 16 amino acids. The germline gives CDR1 GTSNPN, CDR2 SVGIG (reference sequence). With 7 bases clipped from V and 6 bases from J, the junction kept 17 bases outside the gene matches. Here the CDR3 reads CASSRLAATKPGELFF. Written as DNA, the CDR3 is TGTGCCTCCAGTCGTCTAGCGGCCACGAAGCCCGGGGAGCTGTTTTTT.

With respect to this clone: In the same sample, other DNA sequences code for this CDR3. The V and J genes are TRBV18 and TRBJ2-7; the match to TRBD2 covers 9 bases. The CDR3 consists of 13 residues. Looked up from germline, CDR1 is KGHSH and CDR2 is LQKENI. The trim removed 3 bases at V and 4 bases at J, leaving 1 base unmatched. The CDR3 DNA is TGTGCCAGCTCACCGGGACTAGCTTACGAGCAGTACTTC. Amino acids: CASSPGLAYEQYF.

The CDR3 DNA reads TGTGCCAGCTCACCACAGAAGGAATCATACGAGCAGTACTTC. It translates to CASSPQKESYEQYF. The chain joins TRBV18 to TRBJ2-7; no reliable D call. Per the germline V gene, CDR1 is KGHSH and CDR2 is LQKENI. There are 14 residues in the CDR3. V was shortened by 1 base and J by 4 bases, with 11 bases between the two germline ends.

The V and J genes are TRBV29-1 and TRBJ2-3; 11 bases are shared with TRBD2. CDR1 is SQVTM and CDR2 is ANQGSEA in the germline V gene. V lost 6 bases, J lost 7 bases, and 9 bases stayed unmatched. CDR3 length: 14 amino acids. CDR3 nucleotides: TGCAGCGTGGAACTAGCGGGAGTTCGACATACGCAGTATTTT. As protein: CSVELAGVRHTQYF.

The rearrangement uses TRBV27 and TRBJ1-1; the D is unclear. V was shortened by 7 bases and J by 1 base, with 13 bases between the two germline ends. The germline V gene has CDR1 MNHEY and CDR2 SMNVEV (reference sequence). The length of the CDR3 is 14 residues. The CDR3 protein is CASKWSGRNTEAFF. The CDR3 coding sequence is TGTGCCAGCAAGTGGTCGGGCAGGAACACTGAAGCTTTCTTT.

The gene calls are TRBV25-1 and TRBJ2-5; tentatively, D is TRBD1 (7 bases). Germline loops: CDR1 MGHDK, CDR2 SYGVNS. This CDR3 is 13 amino acids long. Trimming took 11 bases from V and 6 from J, leaving 19 bases between them. This chain's CDR3 is CALSGKTGQTQYF. In nucleotides, the CDR3 is TGTGCCCTTAGCGGAAAGACAGGGCAGACCCAGTACTTC.

Remarks on this clone: Other DNA sequences in this sample translate to the same CDR3. The rearrangement links TRBV7-2 to TRBJ2-5, with D hard to call. The V gene lost 0 bases and the J gene lost 5 bases, with 7 bases spanning the gap. The CDR3 extends over 13 amino acids. Germline V gene lookup returns CDR1 SGHTA and CDR2 FQGNSA. CDR3 sequence (DNA): TGTGCCAGCAGCTTAGCGGGAAGTGAGACCCAGTACTTC. It codes for CASSLAGSETQYF.

The CDR3 sequence: CASSSSGLANTGELFF. The CDR3 bases are TGTGCCAGCAGTTCTAGCGGACTAGCGAACACCGGGGAGCTGTTTTTT. The chain couples TRBV7-6 to TRBJ2-2; TRBD2 matches at 7 bases. There are 16 residues in the CDR3. Looked up from germline, CDR1 is SGHVS and CDR2 is FNYEAQ. Trimming cost V 6 bases and J 0 bases; bases outside gene matches: 7. The complete variable domain, with remaining parts taken from reference TRBV7-6 and TRBJ2-2, reads GAGVSQSPRYKVTKRGQDVALRCDPISGHVSLYWYRQALGQGPEFLTYFNYEAQQDKSGLPNDRFSAERPEGSISTLTIQRTEQRDSAMYRCASSSSGLANTGELFFGEGSRLTVL.

About this clone: The sample contains more than one DNA sequence encoding this CDR3. The chain links TRBV10-3 to TRBJ2-7; TRBD1 aligns across 9 bases. V lost 7 bases, J lost 1 base, and 2 bases stayed unmatched. Germline CDR1 reads ENHRY; CDR2 reads SYGVKD. The CDR3 length is 13 residues. CDR3 in amino acids: CAITGTGSYEQYF. The CDR3 bases are TGTGCCATCACCGGGACAGGGTCCTACGAGCAGTACTTC.

The chain recombines TRBV5-4 with TRBJ2-5; TRBD2 aligns across 10 bases. Germline-derived CDR1 and CDR2 are SGHNT and YYREEE (reference sequence). Trimming took 4 bases from V and 0 from J; bases not matched to a gene: 18. The CDR3 sequence is 20 residues long. The CDR3, as DNA: TGTGCCAGCAGCCGAGGGTTTGGGACTAGCGCTACCCTTTACCAAGAGACCCAGTACTTC. It translates to CASSRGFGTSATLYQETQYF.

The rearrangement uses TRBV7-2 and TRBJ1-4; D not resolved. The CDR3 spans 15 residues. V lost 4 bases, J lost 0 bases, and 9 bases lay in between. The germline CDR1 and CDR2 sequences are SGHTA and FQGNSA. The CDR3 bases are TGTGCCAGCAGCTCCGAACCAGCAACTAATGAAAAACTGTTTTTT. This codes for CASSSEPATNEKLFF. Full variable domain (outside the CDR3, taken from reference TRBV7-2 and TRBJ1-4): GAGVSQSPSNKVTEKGKDVELRCDPISGHTALYWYRQSLGQGLEFLIYFQGNSAPDKSGLPSDRFSAERTGGSVSTLTIQRTQQEDSAVYLCASSSEPATNEKLFFGSGTQLSVL.

The genes are TRBV6-5 and TRBJ1-6; D not resolved. CDR1 is MNHEY, CDR2 SVGAGI, per germline. The CDR3 contains 15 residues. Trimming shortened V by 3 bases and J by 7 bases, and 13 bases separated the two germline ends. The CDR3, as DNA: TGTGCCAGCAGTTATAGTGTGGAGGGAAATTCACCCCTCCACTTT. This encodes CASSYSVEGNSPLHF.

The V gene is TRBV19, the J gene TRBJ1-1; 8 bases line up with TRBD1. CDR1 is LNHDA, CDR2 SQIVND, per germline (reference sequence). Trimming took 4 bases from V and 3 from J; bases not matched to a gene: 4. The CDR3 sequence is 14 residues long. The CDR3 DNA is TGTGCCAGTAGTACCGGACAGGGCTACACTGAAGCTTTCTTT. Amino acids: CASSTGQGYTEAFF.

This clone appeared a single time. The chain joins TRBV5-4 to TRBJ2-1, with D possibly matching TRBD2 (6 bases). Germline assignment: CDR1 SGHNT and CDR2 YYREEE (reference sequence). The CDR3 is 14 amino acids. Trimming took 3 bases from V and 9 from J, leaving 16 bases between them. CDR3 sequence: CASSSRTPEGEQFF. CDR3 in DNA: TGTGCCAGCAGCTCGAGGACTCCGGAGGGTGAGCAGTTCTTC.

V and J are TRBV6-6 and TRBJ1-1; D possibly corresponds to TRBD1 (5 bases). This CDR3 has 14 amino acids. Trimming pared 3 bases from V and 4 bases from J, leaving 12 bases between. Looked up from germline, CDR1 is MNHNY and CDR2 is SVGAGI (reference sequence). CDR3 sequence: CASSYSTGRTEAFF. For the CDR3, the DNA is TGTGCCAGCAGTTATTCAACGGGGCGCACTGAAGCTTTCTTT.

This sequence joins TRBV7-2 and TRBJ2-7; D possibly corresponds to TRBD1 (5 bases). CDR3 length: 13 amino acids. In germline, CDR1 is SGHTA, CDR2 FQGNSA. The V end lost 2 bases, the J end lost 5 bases, and 10 bases lay between the germline ends. In DNA form, the CDR3 reads TGTGCCAGCAGCTTACCCTGGGGCCACGAGCAGTACTTC. Translating it yields CASSLPWGHEQYF.

The chain has TRBV28 and TRBJ2-1, with 9 positions matching TRBD2. Unmatched junction bases numbered 5, after V lost 7 bases and J lost 1 base. Per the germline V gene, CDR1 is MDHEN and CDR2 is SYDVKM. This CDR3 has 15 amino acids. The DNA of the CDR3 is TGTGCCAGCACCGGAGGACTAGCGTCCTACAATGAGCAGTTCTTC. It yields the protein CASTGGLASYNEQFF.